The subject of this entry is one T cell receptor beta chain. Its cognate antigen is unknown. The entry originates in a study of T cells after yellow fever vaccination. The CDR3 extends over 13 amino acids. Between the trimmed V and J ends, which lost 7 bases and 0 bases, there was a span of 8 bases. The germline CDR1 and CDR2 sequences are SNHLY and FYNNEI. General study findings and limits: Post-booster reappearance was seen for most primary-vaccination clones (just under 97% CD4, roughly 91% CD8). Though weaker, the secondary response peaked faster, on day 5 versus 15.

Production of TCR cDNA was by 5'RACE template switching, which also added a universal primer site and UMIs. Each CDR3 protein is one row after TCRdb ran MiXCR on the 5' RACE reads. Here the sample spans about 340,000 distinct CDR3 sequences, 3% to 4.5% being singletons. The clonotype comes from a young man who received the YFV17D yellow fever vaccine. The chain combines TRBV2 with TRBJ2-3, with D hard to call. The starting material was PBMCs, obtained 5 days after the yellow fever booster vaccination. This chain's CDR3 is CASITLSTDTQYF. The CDR3 DNA reads TGTGCCAGCATAACCCTGAGCACAGATACGCAGTATTTT. Full variable domain (missing parts from reference TRBV2 and TRBJ2-3): EPEVTQTPSHQVTQMGQEVILRCVPISNHLYFYWYRQILGQKVEFLVSFYNNEISEKSEIFDDQFSVERPDGSNFTLKIRSTKLEDSAMYFCASITLSTDTQYFGPGTRLTVL.